Listed below are T cell receptor beta chains from one sample, sequenced in a study of T cell responses to AZD1222 COVID-19 vaccine. Here immunoSEQ multiplex PCR was the method, and the copy in TCRdb shows in-frame clones only, minus some. The profile shows some 100,000 clones, about 88% of them singletons. Sequencing was performed on peripheral blood, taken 28 days after the second AZD1222 dose. These receptors all stem from an adult who received the AZD1222 COVID-19 vaccine. CDR3s include the opening cysteine and the closing phenylalanine or tryptophan. D genes are given only for firm matches. Rows give clone size only sometimes, using once, few, many, or a class for an expanded clone.

TRBJ2-5	TRBD2	TRBV4-2	.	CASSQDWASGGAETQYF	TGTGCCAGCAGCCAAGATTGGGCTAGCGGGGGGGCCGAGACCCAGTACTTC
TRBJ1-3	.	TRBV2	.	CASNPGTGNTIYF	TGTGCCAGCAACCCGGGAACTGGAAACACCATATATTTT
TRBJ1-2	.	TRBV28	.	CASTSFGISEGYTF	TGTGCCAGCACCTCCTTCGGTATCTCGGAGGGCTACACCTTC
TRBJ1-6	.	TRBV3-1/TRBV3-2	.	CASSPRGGPIFYNSPLHF	TGTGCCAGCAGCCCCCGGGGAGGACCGATTTTCTATAATTCACCCCTCCACTTT
TRBJ2-7	TRBD1	TRBV5-1	.	CASSFDRDEQYF	TGCGCCAGCAGCTTCGACAGGGACGAGCAGTACTTC
TRBJ2-5	.	TRBV18	.	CASSPGGGNQETQYF	TGTGCCAGCTCACCGGGTGGAGGCAATCAAGAGACCCAGTACTTC
TRBJ1-1	TRBD1	TRBV5-1	.	CASSLLTGVGNTEAFF	TGCGCCAGCAGCCTCTTAACAGGGGTCGGGAACACTGAAGCTTTCTTT
TRBJ2-5	.	TRBV30	.	CAWRYGRAQETQYF	TGTGCCTGGAGGTATGGGCGGGCTCAAGAGACCCAGTACTTC
TRBJ2-1	TRBD2	TRBV19	.	CASSIDRLAGAVYNEQFF	TGTGCCAGTAGTATAGACCGACTAGCGGGAGCCGTCTACAATGAGCAGTTCTTC
TRBJ2-1	TRBD2	TRBV12-5	once	CASGFLAGTSYNEQFF	TGTGCTAGTGGTTTCCTAGCGGGGACCTCCTACAATGAGCAGTTCTTC
TRBJ1-3	.	TRBV5-1	few	CASSLAGPGSGNTIYF	TGCGCCAGCAGCTTGGCCGGCCCGGGATCCGGAAACACCATATATTTT
TRBJ1-3	TRBD1	TRBV11-3	.	CASSFGDRAGNTIYF	TGTGCCAGCAGCTTTGGCGACAGGGCTGGAAACACCATATATTTT
TRBJ1-2	.	TRBV18	once	CASSPPGTSWYGYTF	TGTGCCAGCTCACCACCAGGAACATCCTGGTATGGCTACACCTTC
TRBJ1-5	.	TRBV6-5	.	CASSYETGNQPQHF	TGTGCCAGCAGTTACGAGACAGGCAATCAGCCCCAGCATTTT
TRBJ2-3	.	TRBV7-2	few	CASSLLFLSLDTQYF	TGTGCCAGCAGCTTACTATTCCTATCTTTAGATACGCAGTATTTT